This T cell receptor (beta chain) was recovered during a study of cytotoxic CD8 clonotypes in ibrutinib-treated CLL (dated by TCRdb to the early 2020s). With respect to the entire study: The cohort was composed of about a dozen relapsed/refractory and approximately 14 treatment-naive patients; IGHV unmutated status was identified in approximately 18 patients. Partial responses were observed in approximately 24 patients and complete responses in 2; after a median follow-up of 68 months, remission was maintained in 15 or so patients and progression was observed in some 12. Samples at response were collected after a median of 12 months of treatment, with a range of roughly 6 to 40 months. Samples averaged approximately 260,000 productive templates and approximately 100,000 productive rearrangements. Longitudinal samples were obtainable from about 30% of the roughly 90 participants in the trial. Cryopreserved peripheral blood mononuclear cells were collected at three points: before therapy, at response, and at either sustained remission or disease progression. Patients were still on ibrutinib when every remission and progressive disease sample was collected.

Results the study describes overall, beyond this receptor: At ibrutinib response clonality went up, during sustained remission it held steady, and at progression it dropped back toward baseline. Baseline clonality was found to be higher than that of age-matched healthy donors and was strongly correlated with circulating CD8+ T-cell counts. Public clonotypes were found to be uncommon and were observed to contract or remain stable during treatment; the increase in clonality was shown to reflect expansion of private clonotypes at ibrutinib response. Sampling times were not matched between patients in sustained remission and patients whose disease was progressing, and lymph node repertoires were not examined.

Spanning cysteine to phenylalanine, the CDR3 consists of 15 amino acids. The DNA shown is the 45-base CDR3, in frame from base 1. The germline V gene provides CDR1 MGHRA and CDR2 YSYEKL. After removal of 4 bases from V and 4 bases from J, the junction retains 10 bases not matched to a gene. The sample's time point label, in plain terms: progressive disease on ibrutinib. For TCR beta library preparation, roughly 2 micrograms of genomic DNA were extracted from the cryopreserved PBMCs. Longitudinal blood samples from CLL patients on ibrutinib monotherapy were analyzed using high-throughput TCR beta sequencing. The patients took part in an open-label, single-center phase 2 trial of ibrutinib monotherapy. A MiSeq instrument was used for deep resolution sequencing, which targeted depths ranging from 1 in 1 million up to 1 in 200,000 T cells, with coverage averaging 10x for each clonotype. The immunoSEQ hsTCRB Kit was used to generate TCR beta libraries. Per the original workflow: ImmunoSEQ Data Assistant and ImmunoSEQ Analyzer were used for data analysis, and V, D and J genes were assigned according to IMGT definitions. Clonality was computed as one minus normalized Shannon entropy of productive rearrangement frequencies, ranging from 0 to 1. Only overrepresented clonotypes making up at least 0.05% of the repertoire of each patient were included in the public clonotype analysis. Approximately 12 repertoires from age-matched healthy donors, obtained from immuneACCESS, served as clonality controls. The table was pulled from immuneACCESS by TCRdb, which kept in-frame rearrangements only. Such tables lose some clones; where checked, under half of the loss comes from unresolved V genes, and the rest has no known cause. The V and J calls and clone size are taken from that table; D and trimming were inferred from the DNA. Counted in this sample were about 300,000 clones; roughly four fifths of them appeared once. The top ten hold around 6% of the sample.

In the case of this clone: This receptor's antigen is unknown. Nothing much larger sits one base from this clone, and base qualities are not available.

Sequencing used PBMCs, obtained at disease progression, from a patient treated with ibrutinib. The rearranged segments are TRBV4-1 and TRBJ2-7; 7 bases in the middle match TRBD1. The TCR was taken from a human donor with chronic lymphocytic leukemia. The CDR3 region: CASSPFTGDGYEQYF. The bases read TGCGCCAGCAGCCCATTTACAGGGGACGGATACGAGCAGTACTTC.